Given below is one TCR beta chain in context. Its target is not known. Both 60 Vbeta primers and 13 Jbeta primers went into the PCR. The assay was immunoSEQ multiplex PCR, and TCRdb's table has in-frame clones only and misses some. The sample carries roughly 89,000 clones, about 75% recorded once. These data belong to a study of cytomegalovirus exposure and HLA in healthy donors. The CDR3 extends over 16 amino acids. Per the germline V gene, CDR1 is MDHEN and CDR2 is SYDVKM. V was trimmed by 5 bases and J by 7 bases, leaving 23 bases between them. Findings and caveats of the study: Later analysis placed DRB1 highest and HLA-C lowest in TCR association rates, which differed by HLA locus.

The sequencing sample was made of PBMCs. The receptor was derived from a man younger than 40 in good health and CMV-seropositive. This chain connects TRBV28 to TRBJ1-1; unclear D gene. The CDR3 here is CASSPISGRKGIEAFF. The CDR3 DNA reads as TGTGCCAGCAGTCCTATTTCTGGGAGAAAAGGGATTGAAGCTTTCTTT.